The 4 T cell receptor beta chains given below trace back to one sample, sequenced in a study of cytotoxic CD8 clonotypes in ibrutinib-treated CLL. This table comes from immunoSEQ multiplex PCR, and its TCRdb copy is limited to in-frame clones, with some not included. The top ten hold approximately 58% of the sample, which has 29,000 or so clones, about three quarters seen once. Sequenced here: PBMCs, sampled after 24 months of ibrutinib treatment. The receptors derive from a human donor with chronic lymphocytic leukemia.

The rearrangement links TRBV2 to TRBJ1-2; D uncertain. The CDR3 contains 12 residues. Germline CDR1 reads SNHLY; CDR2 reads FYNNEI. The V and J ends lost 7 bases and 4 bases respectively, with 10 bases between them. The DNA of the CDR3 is TGTGCCAGCAATCCGGATAGCTATGGCTACACCTTC. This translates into CASNPDSYGYTF.

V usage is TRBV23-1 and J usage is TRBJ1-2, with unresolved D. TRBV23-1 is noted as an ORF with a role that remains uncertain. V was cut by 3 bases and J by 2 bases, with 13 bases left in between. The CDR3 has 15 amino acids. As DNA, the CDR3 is TGCGCCAGCAGTCACTATGAGCTATCAAACTATGGCTACACCTTC. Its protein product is CASSHYELSNYGYTF.

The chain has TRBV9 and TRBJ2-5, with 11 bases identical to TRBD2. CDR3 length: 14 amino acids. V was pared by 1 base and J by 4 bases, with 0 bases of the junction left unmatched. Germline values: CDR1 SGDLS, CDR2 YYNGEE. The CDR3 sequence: CASSVLAGGETQYF. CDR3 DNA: TGTGCCAGCAGCGTACTAGCGGGGGGAGAGACCCAGTACTTC.

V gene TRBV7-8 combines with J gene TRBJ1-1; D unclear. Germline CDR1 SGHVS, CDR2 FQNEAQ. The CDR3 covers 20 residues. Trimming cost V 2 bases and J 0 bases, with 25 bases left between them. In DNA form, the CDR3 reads TGTGCCAGCAGCTTAAAGAAGGGAGGTTTTATGGTCATTCTGAACACTGAAGCTTTCTTT. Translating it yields CASSLKKGGFMVILNTEAFF.